Following are 24 T cell receptor beta chains from one sample sequenced in a study of tumor and adjacent non-tumor tissue in lung cancer. No cell sorting was done before RNA was extracted from the tissue. TCRbeta libraries were built with three rounds of nested PCR, modified from ARM-PCR. TCRdb ran MiXCR on the multiplex PCR reads and lists one entry per CDR3 protein. The sample records under 150,000 distinct CDR3 sequences, roughly 70% being singletons. The sample taken for sequencing was lung tumor tissue. Every receptor here comes from a man aged 55 to 69 with small cell lung cancer.

In regard to this clonotype: A junction end diverges from the germline sequence, so it may reflect a read error. The chain recombines TRBV11-3 with TRBJ2-2, with D perhaps matching TRBD1 (8 bases). CDR3 length equals 16 residues. In germline, CDR1 is SGHNT, CDR2 YENEEA. This chain's CDR3 is CASISHRGGNTGELLF. In nucleotides, the CDR3 is TGTGCCAGCATCTCCCACAGGGGGGGGAACACCGGGGAGCTGTTATTT.

The CDR3 is CSARLWDTKYF. The CDR3 DNA reads TGCAGTGCTAGACTATGGGACACGAAGTATTTT. The J gene is TRBJ2-3, the V gene TRBV20-1; weak D call: TRBD1 (6 bases). V dropped 2 bases and J dropped 13 bases, with 13 bases sitting between them. The V gene's germline CDR1 is DFQATT and CDR2 SNEGSKA (reference sequence). The CDR3 runs 11 residues.

V gene TRBV20-1 combines with J gene TRBJ2-3; D is undetermined. Per germline, CDR1 DFQATT and CDR2 SNEGSKA (reference sequence). Trimming stripped 5 bases from V and 3 bases from J, with 24 bases between. This CDR3 comprises 17 residues. CDR3 sequence: CSAELGGRMIRTDTQYF. DNA of the CDR3: TGCAGTGCTGAGCTAGGTGGTAGGATGATTCGGACAGATACGCAGTATTTT.

Notes on this clonotype: The junction differs from germline at one of its ends, possibly a read error. V usage is TRBV6-1 and J usage is TRBJ1-5, with no clear D. CDR1 and CDR2 from the germline V gene are MNHNS and SASEGT. The CDR3 length is 14 residues. In DNA, the CDR3 is TGTACCAGCAGTGCAGGATCCCCTGGTCAGCCCCAGCATTTT. Its translation: CTSSAGSPGQPQHF.

This clonotype was counted many times. The V and J genes are TRBV29-1 and TRBJ2-2, with D hard to call. V gave up 1 base and J gave up 5 bases, with 5 bases separating them. The CDR3 has 12 residues. Germline V gene lookup returns CDR1 SQVTM and CDR2 ANQGSEA. The CDR3 region has the DNA TGCAGCGTTGAAGGCCGGACCGGGGAGCTGTTTTTT. Translated: CSVEGRTGELFF.

Of note for this clonotype: At one of its ends the junction is not consistent with the germline gene, which may arise from a read error. This sequence joins TRBV7-8 and TRBJ1-5, with unresolved D. In germline, CDR1 is SGHVS, CDR2 FQNEAQ. The CDR3 consists of 12 residues. DNA of the CDR3: TGTGCCAACAGCTGGAATCGGCAGCCCCAGCATTTT. It codes for CANSWNRQPQHF.

The count of this clonotype is one. This CDR3 fails to terminate in the conserved phenylalanine or tryptophan, so it likely reflects a read error. The chain is built from TRBV6-5 and TRBJ2-2; 7 nucleotides match TRBD2. Germline V gene sequence: CDR1 MNHEY, CDR2 SVGAGI. The CDR3 loop spans 17 amino acids. CDR3 protein: CASSYSAGVPTTGGLFC. The CDR3 coding sequence is TGTGCCAGCAGTTACTCGGCGGGAGTCCCGACCACCGGGGGGCTGTTTTGT.

This clonotype was seen repeatedly, ten times or more. J is TRBJ2-1 and V is TRBV11-1, with 10 nucleotides matching TRBD1. The ends lost 5 bases at V and 4 bases at J; junction bases unmatched: 8. CDR3 length: 16 residues. Germline loops: CDR1 SGHAT, CDR2 FQDESV (reference sequence). CDR3 loop: CASSPDRGRIYNEQFF. In DNA, the CDR3 is TGTGCCAGCAGCCCAGACAGGGGGCGAATTTACAATGAGCAGTTCTTC.

With respect to this clonotype: The conserved final phenylalanine or tryptophan is absent from the CDR3, which likely points to a read error. The V and J genes are TRBV7-8 and TRBJ2-2; D remains ambiguous. Germline-derived CDR1 and CDR2 are SGHVS and FQNEAQ. V was pared by 4 bases and J by 6 bases, with 12 bases between. The CDR3 covers 14 residues. For the CDR3, the DNA is TGTGCCAGCAGCTCGGTTGTAGGTTCCGGGGAGCTGTTTGTT. Translating gives CASSSVVGSGELFV.

In DNA form, the CDR3 reads TGTGCCAGTAACTTAGGGGGAGGACTCGAAATCTACAATGAGCAGTTCTTC. Translation gives CASNLGGGLEIYNEQFF. The chain links TRBV11-2 to TRBJ2-1; tentatively, D is TRBD1 or TRBD2 (6 bases each). V lost 9 bases and J 3 bases, leaving 24 bases between the germline ends. The germline V gene has CDR1 SGHAT and CDR2 FQNNGV. CDR3 length: 17 residues.

Comment on this clonotype: It is likely a read error, because the conserved phenylalanine at the end of the CDR3 is missing. The chain joins TRBV6-2 or TRBV6-3 to TRBJ2-1; 8 bases are a match to TRBD1. The germline CDR1 and CDR2 sequences are MNHEY and SVGEGT. The CDR3 is 15 amino acids. This CDR3 reads CANSYRGEAYNEQFS. The CDR3 nucleotides are TGTGCCAACAGTTACAGGGGGGAGGCCTACAATGAGCAGTTCTCC.

This clonotype was recorded at least ten times. The chain joins TRBV20-1 to TRBJ2-1; 8 bases fit TRBD2. J was trimmed by 6 bases and V by 1 base; bases with no gene match: 8. Germline V gives CDR1 DFQATT, CDR2 SNEGSKA (reference sequence). The CDR3 extends over 15 amino acids. Here the CDR3 DNA reads TGCAGTGCTAGAGTCCCCAGCGGGAGAACCAATGAGCAGTTCTTC. Protein product: CSARVPSGRTNEQFF.

Concerning this clonotype: The junction departs from the called germline gene at one end, perhaps through a read error. The chain employs TRBV6-5 and TRBJ2-2; perhaps TRBD2 as D (5 bases). CDR1 MNHEY and CDR2 SVGAGI come from the germline V gene. This CDR3 has 13 amino acids. This chain's CDR3 is CDSSLAYTGELFF. Written as DNA, the CDR3 is TGTGACAGCAGCTTAGCGTACACCGGGGAGCTGTTTTTT.

This clonotype was seen a handful of times. This chain joins TRBV5-1 and TRBJ1-6; D is possibly TRBD1 (6 bases). The CDR3 is 14 residues long. Germline CDR1 reads SGHRS; CDR2 reads YFSETQ. Deletions cut 4 bases from V and 7 bases from J, with 12 bases between. CDR3 in amino acids: CASSLGGENSPLHF. CDR3 sequence (DNA): TGCGCCAGCAGCCTGGGGGGCGAAAATTCACCCCTCCACTTT.

The rearrangement uses TRBV6-1 and TRBJ2-7; D uncertain. This CDR3 is 12 amino acids long. Germline lookup yields CDR1 MNHNS and CDR2 SASEGT. CDR3 loop: CVSAPDSYERYV. The CDR3 region has the DNA TGTGTCAGCGCCCCGGATTCCTACGAGCGGTACGTC.

As regards this clonotype: A clone one base away is much larger, so this may be a read error. The genes are TRBV12-3 or TRBV12-4 and TRBJ1-1; D gene unclear. The CDR3 has 12 amino acids. In DNA form, the CDR3 reads TGTGCCAGCAGTTTGAGCGTGGCTGAAACTTTCTTT. Translating gives CASSLSVAETFF.

With respect to this clonotype: This CDR3 fails to terminate in the conserved phenylalanine or tryptophan, so it likely reflects a read error. This rearrangement joins TRBV11-3 to TRBJ2-1; D uncertain. The CDR3 sequence is 14 residues long. V lost 2 bases, J lost 5 bases, and 10 bases lay in between. Germline assignment: CDR1 SGHNT and CDR2 YENEEA. CDR3 sequence (DNA): TGTGCCAGCAGCTTAAATCACTCGAACAATGAGCAGTTCTTA. It translates to CASSLNHSNNEQFL.

Details on this clonotype: This may stem from a read error, because a much larger clone lies one nucleotide away. The chain couples TRBV20-1 to TRBJ2-1, with TRBD2 as a possible D gene (6 bases). The CDR3 is 15 amino acids. CDR1 DFQATT and CDR2 SNEGSKA come from the germline V gene (reference sequence). The CDR3 sequence: CSTSRPVTAYNEQFF. CDR3 coding DNA: TGCAGTACTAGCCGGCCGGTTACAGCCTACAATGAGCAGTTCTTC.

This clonotype was observed a few times. One end of the junction fails to match germline, which may point to a read error. CDR3 nucleotides: TGTGCCAGCAGCTTAGATGTGGCGTATGGCTACATCTTC. This translates into CASSLDVAYGYIF. The rearrangement links TRBV11-1 to TRBJ1-2; no reliable D call. The CDR3 covers 13 residues. Germline V lookup: CDR1 SGHAT, CDR2 FQDESV (reference sequence).

With regard to this clonotype: One junction end disagrees with the germline gene, perhaps due to a read error. The chain joins TRBV6-2 or TRBV6-3 to TRBJ2-1; D not resolved. This CDR3 is 13 amino acids long. The V gene's germline CDR1 is MNHEY and CDR2 SVGEGT. The CDR3 is CASSTGPNNKKYF. CDR3 nucleotide sequence: TGTGCCAGCAGTACCGGTCCTAACAATAAGAAGTACTTC.

As regards this clonotype: It may be a read error: a sequence one base away is much more abundant. The rearrangement joins TRBV29-1 to TRBJ2-1, with TRBD2 matching over 9 bases. Germline CDR1 reads SQVTM; CDR2 reads ANQGSEA. With V trimmed by 0 bases and J by 8 bases, 5 bases remained unmatched. This CDR3 has 14 residues. DNA for the CDR3: TGCAGCGTTGAAGATCAGACTAGCGGAGATGAGCAGTTCTTC. Residues: CSVEDQTSGDEQFF.

The chain carries TRBV29-1 and TRBJ1-1; the D gene is possibly TRBD1 (5 bases). V was trimmed by 7 bases and J by 1 base, leaving 13 bases between them. CDR3 length equals 13 residues. Germline lookup yields CDR1 SQVTM and CDR2 ANQGSEA. CDR3: CSAIRVRNTEAFF. The CDR3 bases are TGCAGCGCTATCAGGGTTCGGAACACTGAAGCTTTCTTT.

In regard to this clonotype: Because it lacks the conserved phenylalanine or tryptophan at the end, this CDR3 is likely a read error. The limits of the CDR3 on the DNA are not certain, so only TCRdb's listed CDR3 is given. This sequence joins TRBV11-2 and TRBJ2-3. Germline V gene lookup returns CDR1 SGHAT and CDR2 FQNNGV. Inclusive of both ends, the CDR3 amounts to 13 amino acids. The CDR3 region is CASSLSRTDTRYS.

The sample holds a few counts of this clonotype. The gene calls are TRBV6-2 or TRBV6-3 and TRBJ2-1; a possible D gene is TRBD2 (6 bases). The CDR3 is 14 amino acids. V was trimmed by 8 bases and J by 2 bases, leaving 13 bases between them. Germline assignment: CDR1 MNHEY and CDR2 SVGEGT. The CDR3 here is CASARLVTYNEQFF. CDR3 coding DNA: TGTGCCAGCGCAAGACTAGTAACCTACAATGAGCAGTTCTTC.